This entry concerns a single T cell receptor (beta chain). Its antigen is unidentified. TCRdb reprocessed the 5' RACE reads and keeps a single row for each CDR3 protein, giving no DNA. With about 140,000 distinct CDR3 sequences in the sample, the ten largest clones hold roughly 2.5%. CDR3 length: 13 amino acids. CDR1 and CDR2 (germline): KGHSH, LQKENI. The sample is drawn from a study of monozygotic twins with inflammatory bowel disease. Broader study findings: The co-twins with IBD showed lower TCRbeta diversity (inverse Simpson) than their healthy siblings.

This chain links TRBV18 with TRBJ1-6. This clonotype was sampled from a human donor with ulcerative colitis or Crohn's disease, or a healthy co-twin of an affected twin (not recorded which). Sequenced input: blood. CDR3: CASSPRLDPPLHF.